The present T cell receptor beta chain was sequenced within a study of shared clonotypes between healthy human individuals. An approximately 220 ng quantity of DNA, tens of thousands of T cell genomes, went into the sorted-subset replicate PCRs. Assay used: immunoSEQ multiplex PCR; TCRdb lists only in-frame clones, some missing. The sample has some 2,000,000 clones; nearly 97% are singletons. The V end lost 8 bases, the J end lost 2 bases, and 13 bases lay between the germline ends. The CDR3 is 14 residues long. Germline CDR1 and CDR2: SNHLY and FYNNEI. Subsets obtained from CD4+ cells comprised CD45RA+ naive and CD45RA-negative memory cells.

Sequenced: naive CD4+ T cells sorted from blood. Subset indicated: CD45RA+ positively selected. This TCR was recovered from a young man in good health. The V and J genes are TRBV2 and TRBJ2-1; no clear D gene. The CDR3 is CASGSGWAYNEQFF. The CDR3 DNA is TGTGCCAGCGGCTCCGGGTGGGCCTACAATGAGCAGTTCTTC.